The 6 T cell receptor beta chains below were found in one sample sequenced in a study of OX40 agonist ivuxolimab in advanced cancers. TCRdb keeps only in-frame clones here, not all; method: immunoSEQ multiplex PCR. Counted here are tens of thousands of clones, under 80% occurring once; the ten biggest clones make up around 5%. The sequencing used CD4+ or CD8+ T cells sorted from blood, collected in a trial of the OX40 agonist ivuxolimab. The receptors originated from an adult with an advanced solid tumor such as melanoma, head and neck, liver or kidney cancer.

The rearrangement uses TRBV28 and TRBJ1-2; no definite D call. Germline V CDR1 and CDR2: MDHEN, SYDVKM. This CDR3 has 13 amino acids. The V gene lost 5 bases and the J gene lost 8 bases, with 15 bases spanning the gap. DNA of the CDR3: TGTGCCAGCAGTACCAGCCATATAGGGGGCTACACCTTC. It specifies CASSTSHIGGYTF.

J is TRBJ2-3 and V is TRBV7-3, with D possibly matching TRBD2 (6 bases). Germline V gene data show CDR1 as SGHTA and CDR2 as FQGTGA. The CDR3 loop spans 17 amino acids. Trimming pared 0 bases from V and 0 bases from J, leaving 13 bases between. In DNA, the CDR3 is TGTGCCAGCAGCTTAACGGCGCGGGGCTTGAGCACAGATACGCAGTATTTT. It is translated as CASSLTARGLSTDTQYF. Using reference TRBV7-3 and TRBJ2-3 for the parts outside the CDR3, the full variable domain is GAGVSQTPSNKVTEKGKYVELRCDPISGHTALYWYRQSLGQGPEFLIYFQGTGAADDSGLPNDRFFAVRPEGSVSTLKIQRTERGDSAVYLCASSLTARGLSTDTQYFGPGTRLTVL.

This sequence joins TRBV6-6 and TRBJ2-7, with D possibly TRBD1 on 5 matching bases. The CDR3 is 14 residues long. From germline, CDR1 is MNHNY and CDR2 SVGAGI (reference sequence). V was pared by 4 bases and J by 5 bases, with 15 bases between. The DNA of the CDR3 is TGTGCCAGCAGTTCCAGGGTCCGTGGTAACGAGCAGTACTTC. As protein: CASSSRVRGNEQYF.

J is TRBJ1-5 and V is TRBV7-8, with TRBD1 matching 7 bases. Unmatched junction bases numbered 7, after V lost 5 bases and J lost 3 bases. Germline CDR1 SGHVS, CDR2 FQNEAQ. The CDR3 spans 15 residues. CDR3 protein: CASSAATGFNQPQHF. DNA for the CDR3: TGTGCCAGCAGCGCGGCGACAGGGTTCAATCAGCCCCAGCATTTT.

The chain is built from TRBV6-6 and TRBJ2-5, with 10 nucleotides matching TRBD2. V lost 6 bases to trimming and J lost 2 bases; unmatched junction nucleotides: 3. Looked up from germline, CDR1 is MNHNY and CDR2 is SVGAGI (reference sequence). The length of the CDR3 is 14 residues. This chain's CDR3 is CASRPSGGQETQYF. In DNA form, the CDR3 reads TGTGCCAGCAGACCTAGCGGGGGACAAGAGACCCAGTACTTC.

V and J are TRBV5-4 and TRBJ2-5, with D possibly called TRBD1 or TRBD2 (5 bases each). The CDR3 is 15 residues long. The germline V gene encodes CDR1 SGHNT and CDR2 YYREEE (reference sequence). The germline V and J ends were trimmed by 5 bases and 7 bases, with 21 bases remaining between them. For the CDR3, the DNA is TGTGCCAGCAGTTCCGGGACCGAATCTCAAAGGACCCAGTACTTC. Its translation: CASSSGTESQRTQYF.